The 17 T cell receptor beta chains below come from one sample, sequenced in a study of post-analysis software for immune sequencing data. Findings and caveats of the study: Patients showed TRBV5-6, TRBV5-1 and TRBV20-1 among 4 or 5 TRBV segments more frequent than in controls.

The antigens of these receptors remain unknown. TCR beta cDNA libraries included unique molecular identifiers. TCRdb re-called the PCR reads through MiXCR, storing one row per CDR3 protein. The table records roughly 570,000 distinct CDR3 sequences, under 40% of them present only once. Sequences were obtained from blood. The origin of the receptors is a girl between 2 and 17 years old with multiple sclerosis.

This clonotype has a handful of counts. The V and J genes are TRBV5-1 and TRBJ2-3; 11 bases map to TRBD1. With 4 bases clipped from V and 5 bases from J, the junction kept 9 bases outside the gene matches. Germline V lookup: CDR1 SGHRS, CDR2 YFSETQ. This CDR3 contains 16 residues. The CDR3 loop reads CASSDRDRGSGDTQYF. DNA for the CDR3: TGCGCCAGCAGCGACCGGGACAGGGGGTCCGGAGATACGCAGTATTTT.

This clonotype was seen a few times. Relative to the germline gene, one junction end is altered; a read error may explain this. The J gene is TRBJ2-3, the V gene TRBV29-1; D possibly uses TRBD1 or TRBD2 (6 bases each). This CDR3 has 16 residues. Germline V gives CDR1 SQVTM, CDR2 ANQGSEA. The CDR3 here is CSVEEHGGLLTDTQYF. The CDR3 DNA is TGCAGCGTCGAAGAACATGGGGGGCTGCTGACAGATACGCAGTATTTT.

Notes on this clonotype: A read error is possible here, since a much larger clone lies one base away. The CDR3 is CSASLRTGGSGYTF. CDR3 bases: TGCAGTGCCAGTCTCCGAACAGGGGGCTCTGGCTACACCTTC. This rearrangement joins TRBV20-1 to TRBJ1-2, with 9 bases fitting TRBD1. Germline loops: CDR1 DFQATT, CDR2 SNEGSKA (reference sequence). V gave up 6 bases and J gave up 7 bases; unmatched junction bases: 12. The CDR3 consists of 14 residues.

This clonotype was seen a handful of times. The chain has TRBV27 and TRBJ1-2; possible D gene TRBD1, 5 bases. With 5 bases removed from V and 1 base from J, the gap between germline ends came to 14 bases. Germline V lookup: CDR1 MNHEY, CDR2 SMNVEV (reference sequence). CDR3 length: 15 amino acids. In DNA form, the CDR3 reads TGTGCCAGCAGTCCGACGAGGGGCAATAACTATGGCTACACCTTC. This translates into CASSPTRGNNYGYTF.

This clonotype turned up a few times. The chain combines TRBV2 with TRBJ2-7; 9 bases are shared with TRBD2. Germline V gene sequence: CDR1 SNHLY, CDR2 FYNNEI. With 3 bases clipped from V and 7 bases from J, the junction kept 7 bases outside the gene matches. The CDR3 extends over 14 amino acids. The DNA for the CDR3 is TGTGCCAGCAGTGATACAGCGGGGGGACAGGAGCAGTACTTC. Amino acids: CASSDTAGGQEQYF.

As DNA, the CDR3 is TGTGCCATCAGTGAGTCAACAGGGCAGGAGGGTGAAAAACTGTTTTTT. Protein product: CAISESTGQEGEKLFF. The chain links TRBV10-3 to TRBJ1-4; tentatively, D is TRBD1 (6 bases). The CDR3 sequence is 16 residues long. Per the germline V gene, CDR1 is ENHRY and CDR2 is SYGVKD. The V end was cut by 0 bases, the J end by 7 bases, with 15 bases between.

This chain's CDR3 is CSVGRTLQETQYF. CDR3 nucleotide sequence: TGCAGCGTTGGTAGAACTCTCCAAGAGACCCAGTACTTC. This chain links TRBV29-1 with TRBJ2-5; D unclear. V was trimmed by 4 bases and J by 1 base, leaving 10 bases between them. Germline CDR1 is SQVTM and CDR2 is ANQGSEA. The CDR3 spans 13 residues.

This clonotype was seen more than once but under ten times. This chain joins TRBV20-1 and TRBJ2-7; possibly TRBD1 for D (6 bases). The J call is in doubt because the DNA end fits TRBJ2-5 better. The germline CDR1 and CDR2 sequences are DFQATT and SNEGSKA (reference sequence). This CDR3 spans 12 amino acids. CDR3 sequence (DNA): TGCAGTGCTACAGGGGAACGGGAGACCCAGTACTTC. It codes for CSATGERETQYF.

V usage is TRBV20-1 and J usage is TRBJ1-2; tentative D call: TRBD1 (5 bases). The CDR3 length is 13 residues. The V gene lost 3 bases and the J gene lost 0 bases, with 8 bases spanning the gap. The V gene's germline CDR1 is DFQATT and CDR2 SNEGSKA (reference sequence). CDR3 coding DNA: TGCAGTGCTAGGACAGAGGCTAACTATGGCTACACCTTC. Protein: CSARTEANYGYTF.

The chain carries TRBV3-1 and TRBJ1-4; 7 positions agree with TRBD1. Germline V gene sequence: CDR1 LGHDT, CDR2 YNNKEL (reference sequence). This CDR3 has 15 amino acids. Trimming at V came to 2 bases and at J to 5 bases, leaving 5 bases not matched to a gene. Here the CDR3 DNA reads TGTGCCAGCAGCCAAATCAGGGACAGAAATGAAAAACTGTTTTTT. Residues: CASSQIRDRNEKLFF.

Remarks on this clonotype: A read error may explain this, as a much larger clone is one base away. The chain joins TRBV7-9 to TRBJ2-5; no reliable D call. Trimming cost V 5 bases and J 4 bases, with 8 bases left between them. CDR1 is SEHNR, CDR2 FQNEAQ, per germline (reference sequence). The CDR3 totals 12 residues. CDR3 nucleotides: TGTGCCAGCAGCCAGAACCCAGAGACCCAGTACTTC. It translates to CASSQNPETQYF.

This clonotype was seen more than once but under ten times. The chain couples TRBV9 to TRBJ2-5; TRBD1 matches 12 bases. The V and J ends lost 4 bases and 4 bases, in that order; junction bases with no gene match: 14. In germline, CDR1 is SGDLS, CDR2 YYNGEE. The CDR3 extends over 18 amino acids. CDR3 amino acids: CASSPETFPGQGAETQYF. The CDR3 DNA reads TGTGCCAGCAGCCCCGAAACGTTCCCGGGACAGGGGGCAGAGACCCAGTACTTC.

This clonotype was counted ten times or more. The chain joins TRBV18 to TRBJ2-5; D remains ambiguous. Trimming left V 6 bases short and J 1 base short, with 6 bases between. The CDR3 has 12 residues. Per germline, CDR1 KGHSH and CDR2 LQKENI. For the CDR3, the DNA is TGTGCCAGCTCTCCTACCCAAGAGACCCAGTACTTC. Translating gives CASSPTQETQYF.

This rearrangement joins TRBV7-9 to TRBJ1-1, with D unclear. V gave up 3 bases and J gave up 0 bases, with 14 bases separating them. This CDR3 region has 16 residues. CDR1 is SEHNR, CDR2 FQNEAQ, per germline (reference sequence). CDR3: CASSFGQDGLNTEAFF. The CDR3 DNA follows: TGTGCCAGCAGCTTTGGCCAGGACGGGCTGAACACTGAAGCTTTCTTT.

In regard to this clonotype: A much larger clone differs by one base, so this may be a read error. The V gene is TRBV6-4, the J gene TRBJ2-1; 14 bases agree with TRBD2. The germline CDR1 and CDR2 sequences are MRHNA and SNTAGT. Trimming removed 6 bases from V and 9 bases from J; junction bases left unmatched: 4. This CDR3 spans 14 amino acids. CDR3 bases: TGTGCCAGCAGCGAGGGACTAGCGGGGGCTGAGCAGTTCTTC. Residues: CASSEGLAGAEQFF.

This clonotype has only a few counts. The V and J genes are TRBV29-1 and TRBJ1-2; no clear D gene. V dropped 2 bases and J dropped 3 bases, with 4 bases sitting between them. The CDR3 runs to 11 residues. Germline loops: CDR1 SQVTM, CDR2 ANQGSEA. CDR3 bases: TGCAGCGTTGAATTCGACTATGGCTACACCTTC. As protein: CSVEFDYGYTF.

With respect to this clonotype: At one end, the junction sequence differs from germline, possibly due to a read error. This chain connects TRBV7-9 to TRBJ1-2; D not resolved. The germline gives CDR1 SEHNR, CDR2 FQNEAQ (reference sequence). The CDR3 has 13 amino acids. The CDR3 DNA reads as TGTGCCAGCACCTTAGAAGGAGAGGATGGCTACACCTTC. This encodes CASTLEGEDGYTF.